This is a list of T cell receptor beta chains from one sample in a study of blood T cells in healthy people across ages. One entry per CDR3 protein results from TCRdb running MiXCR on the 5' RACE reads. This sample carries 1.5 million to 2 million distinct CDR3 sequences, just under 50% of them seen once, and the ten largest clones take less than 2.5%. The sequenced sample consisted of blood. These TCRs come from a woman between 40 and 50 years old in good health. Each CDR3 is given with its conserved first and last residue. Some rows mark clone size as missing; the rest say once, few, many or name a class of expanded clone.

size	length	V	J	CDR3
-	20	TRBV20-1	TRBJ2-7	CSARVTDSGIRGIPSYEQYF
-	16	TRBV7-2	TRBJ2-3	CASSLYGQGGADTQYF
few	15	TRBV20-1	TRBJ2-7	CSARDLGVGAYEQYF
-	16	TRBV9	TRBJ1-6	CASSSPSGIEGSPLHF
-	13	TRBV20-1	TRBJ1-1	CSATGQGEIKAFF
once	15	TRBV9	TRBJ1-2	CASSVDGGVAYGYTF
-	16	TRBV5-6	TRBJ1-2	CASSPTSFRADYGYTF
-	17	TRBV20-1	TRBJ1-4	CSASAPFVRETNEKLFF
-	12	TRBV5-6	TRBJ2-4	CASSHGAWEQYF
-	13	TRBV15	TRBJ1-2	CATSRDGGNGYTF
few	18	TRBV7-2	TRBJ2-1	CASSLALGRTASYNEQFF
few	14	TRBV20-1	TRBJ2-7	CSAQSGGTSYEQYF
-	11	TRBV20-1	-	CSALSGNIQYF
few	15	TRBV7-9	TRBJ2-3	CASIISIRGSDTQYF
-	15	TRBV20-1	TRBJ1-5	CSAREFDIPNQPQHF
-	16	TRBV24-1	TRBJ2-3	CATSDKRTPNTDTQYF
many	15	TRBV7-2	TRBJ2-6	CASSYAETGANVLTF
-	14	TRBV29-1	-	CSVEVSGGGIEQYF
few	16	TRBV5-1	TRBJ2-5	CASSRSWGDRQETQYF